The present TCR beta chain was sequenced within a study of T-cell reconstitution after alpha-beta-depleted transplantation in children. In its sample, this clonotype was seen many times. The antigen is unknown. The study's findings and limits: From newly produced T cells came most of the T-cell counts and diversity one year after transplant. Day-60 TCRbeta diversity that was high in some patients was derived from surviving recipient T cells and thymic progenitors. Where alpha-beta T cells came from about two months after transplant was reportedly several hundred expanded graft clones.

Germline values: CDR1 SQVTM, CDR2 ANQGSEA. The length of the CDR3 is 13 residues. V was pared by 7 bases and J by 10 bases, with 22 bases between. The library targeted TCRbeta and was prepared with unique molecular identifiers. TCRdb processed the PCR reads anew with MiXCR; each CDR3 protein has one entry. The data show around 240,000 distinct CDR3 sequences, under 9.5% seen once. This specimen was PBMCs, mostly from graft donor cells, taken 180 days after TCRalphabeta/CD19-depleted stem cell transplant. The V gene is TRBV29-1, the J gene TRBJ1-1; D is unresolved. This clonotype was obtained from a male patient younger than 18 who had a stem cell transplant for acute lymphoblastic leukemia, so the T cells may come from the graft donor. The DNA for the CDR3 is TGCAGCGGGAAAGGTAGGCAGACCCATCGAGCTTTCTTT. Protein: CSGKGRQTHRAFF.